This TCR beta chain was found in a study of shared clonotypes between healthy human individuals. Assay execution took place at the deep level. Sequencing was performed with immunoSEQ multiplex PCR; in TCRdb, only in-frame clones are kept and a portion is missing. The sample lists 2 million to 2.5 million clones, 95% occurring once. The CDR3 sequence is 12 residues long. Germline V lookup: CDR1 MDHEN, CDR2 SYDVKM. Trimming cost V 3 bases and J 6 bases, with 9 bases left between them. Sequenced: naive CD4+ T cells sorted from blood. This sample's subset: CD45RA+ positively selected. This receptor was identified in a man aged 18 to 35 in good health. The rearrangement joins TRBV28 to TRBJ2-7; D may be TRBD1 (5 bases). The CDR3 sequence: CASSFSGIEQYF. DNA of the CDR3: TGTGCCAGCAGTTTCTCAGGGATCGAGCAGTACTTC.